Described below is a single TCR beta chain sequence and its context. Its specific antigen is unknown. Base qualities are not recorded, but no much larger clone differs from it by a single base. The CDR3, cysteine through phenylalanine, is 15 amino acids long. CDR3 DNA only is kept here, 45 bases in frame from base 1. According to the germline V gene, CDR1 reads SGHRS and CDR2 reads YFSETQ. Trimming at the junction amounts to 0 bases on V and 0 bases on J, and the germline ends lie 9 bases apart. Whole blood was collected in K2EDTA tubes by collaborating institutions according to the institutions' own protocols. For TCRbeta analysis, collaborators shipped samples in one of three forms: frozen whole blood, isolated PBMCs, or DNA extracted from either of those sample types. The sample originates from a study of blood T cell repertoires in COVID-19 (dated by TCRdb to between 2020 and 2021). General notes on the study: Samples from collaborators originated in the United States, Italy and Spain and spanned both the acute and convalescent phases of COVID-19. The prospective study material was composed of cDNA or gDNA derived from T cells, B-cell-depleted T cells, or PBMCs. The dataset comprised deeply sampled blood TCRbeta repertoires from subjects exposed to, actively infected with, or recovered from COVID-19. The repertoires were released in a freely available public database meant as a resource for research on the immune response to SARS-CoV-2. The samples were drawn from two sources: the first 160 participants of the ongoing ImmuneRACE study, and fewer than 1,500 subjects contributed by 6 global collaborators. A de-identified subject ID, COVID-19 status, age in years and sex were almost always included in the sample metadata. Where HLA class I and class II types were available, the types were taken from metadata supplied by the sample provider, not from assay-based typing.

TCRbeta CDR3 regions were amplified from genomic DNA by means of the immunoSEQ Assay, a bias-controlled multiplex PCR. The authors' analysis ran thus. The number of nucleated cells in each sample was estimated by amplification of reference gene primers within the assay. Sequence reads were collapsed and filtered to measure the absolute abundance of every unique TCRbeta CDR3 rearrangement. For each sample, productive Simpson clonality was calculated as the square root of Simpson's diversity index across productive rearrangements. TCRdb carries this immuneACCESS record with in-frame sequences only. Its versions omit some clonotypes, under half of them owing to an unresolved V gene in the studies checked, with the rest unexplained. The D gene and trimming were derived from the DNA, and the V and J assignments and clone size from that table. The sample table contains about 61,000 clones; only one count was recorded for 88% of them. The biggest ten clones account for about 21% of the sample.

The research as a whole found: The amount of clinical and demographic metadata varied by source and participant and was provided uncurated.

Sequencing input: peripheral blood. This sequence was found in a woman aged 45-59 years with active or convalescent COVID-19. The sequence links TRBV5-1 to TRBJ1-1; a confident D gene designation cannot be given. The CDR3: CASSLGAGLNTEAFF. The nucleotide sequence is TGCGCCAGCAGCTTGGGGGCGGGATTGAACACTGAAGCTTTCTTT.